This T cell receptor beta chain was identified during a study of metastatic and nonmetastatic thyroid tumors. Germline V lookup: CDR1 SGHDT, CDR2 YYEEEE. This CDR3 is built from 17 residues. In regard to this clone: A read error may produce the germline difference seen at one junction end.

Nobody among the patients had been given any treatment before thyroid surgery. TCRdb reanalyzed the PCR reads with MiXCR. The sample consists of about 21,000 clones, about a sixth of them appearing once. Material: blood. The receptor was isolated from a male donor with papillary thyroid cancer or a benign thyroid nodule (not recorded which). Some clones in this sample may be carry-over from other donors' samples. The genes are TRBV5-6 and TRBJ2-2; 11 bases are shared with TRBD1. CDR3 protein: CASSFYGTGGNTGELLF. Here the CDR3 DNA reads TGTGCCAGCAGCTTTTATGGGACAGGGGGGAACACTGGGGAGCTGCTTTTT.